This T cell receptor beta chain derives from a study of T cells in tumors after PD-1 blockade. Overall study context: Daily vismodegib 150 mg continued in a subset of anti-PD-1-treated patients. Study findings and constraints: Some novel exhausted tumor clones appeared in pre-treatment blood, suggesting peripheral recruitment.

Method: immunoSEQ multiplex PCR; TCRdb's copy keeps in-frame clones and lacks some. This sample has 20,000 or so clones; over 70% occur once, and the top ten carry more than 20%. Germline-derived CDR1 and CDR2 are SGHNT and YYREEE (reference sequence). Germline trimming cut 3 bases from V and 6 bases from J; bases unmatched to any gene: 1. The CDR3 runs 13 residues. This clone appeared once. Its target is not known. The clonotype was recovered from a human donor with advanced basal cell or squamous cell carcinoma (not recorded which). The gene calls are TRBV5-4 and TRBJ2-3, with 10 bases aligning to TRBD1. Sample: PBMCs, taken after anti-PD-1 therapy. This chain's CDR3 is CASSWDRGDTQYF. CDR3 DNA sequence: TGTGCCAGCAGCTGGGACAGGGGCGATACGCAGTATTTT.